These 17 T cell receptor beta chains were all obtained from the same sample, sequenced in a study of shared clonotypes between healthy human individuals. TCRdb keeps only in-frame clones here, not all; method: immunoSEQ multiplex PCR. The sample contains 2,500,000 or so clones, roughly nine tenths of which appear only once. The sequenced material came from naive CD4+ T cells sorted from blood. Subset defined: CD45RA+ positively selected. Every receptor here comes from a man aged 18-30 years in good health.

The genes are TRBV5-1 and TRBJ2-5; TRBD2 is a possible D gene (6 bases). Germline V CDR1 and CDR2: SGHRS, YFSETQ. Trimming left V 0 bases short and J 5 bases short, with 14 bases between. This CDR3 has 15 residues. The CDR3 nucleotides read TGCGCCAGCAGCTTGGATTCAGGAGGGCTGGAGACCCAGTACTTC. Residues: CASSLDSGGLETQYF.

V and J are TRBV5-4 and TRBJ2-1; D might be TRBD1 (6 bases). Per the germline V gene, CDR1 is SGHNT and CDR2 is YYREEE (reference sequence). V was cut by 0 bases and J by 9 bases, with 7 bases left in between. The CDR3 covers 12 residues. CDR3 nucleotides: TGTGCCAGCAGCTTGGTAGGGGGTGAGCAGTTCTTC. Translation gives CASSLVGGEQFF.

The chain links TRBV18 to TRBJ1-2, with 8 nucleotides matching TRBD1. The CDR3 loop spans 14 amino acids. Trimming cost V 6 bases and J 8 bases; bases outside gene matches: 11. CDR1 KGHSH and CDR2 LQKENI come from the germline V gene. CDR3 region: CASSTGQGAEGYTF. The CDR3 coding sequence is TGTGCCAGCTCCACCGGTCAGGGGGCGGAAGGCTACACCTTC.

The genes are TRBV30 and TRBJ2-1; tentative D call: TRBD2 (6 bases). Germline CDR1 and CDR2: GTSNPN and SVGIG (reference sequence). The CDR3 contains 16 residues. Trimming removed 7 bases at V and 0 bases at J, with 19 bases between. The CDR3 DNA reads as TGTGCCTCTACGAGCGGGCGATACAACTCCTACAATGAGCAGTTCTTC. Encoded protein: CASTSGRYNSYNEQFF. Full variable domain (missing parts from reference TRBV30 and TRBJ2-1): SQTIHQWPATLVQPVGSPLSLECTVEGTSNPNLYWYRQAAGRGLQLLFYSVGIGQISSEVPQNLSASRPQDRQFILSSKKLLLSDSGFYLCASTSGRYNSYNEQFFGPGTRLTVL.

The chain carries TRBV7-9 and TRBJ1-3; no clear D. V gave up 5 bases and J gave up 3 bases, with 11 bases separating them. The CDR3 is 14 amino acids. The germline CDR1 and CDR2 sequences are SEHNR and FQNEAQ (reference sequence). The CDR3 DNA follows: TGTGCCAGCAGCATGGAACAGATTGGAAACACCATATATTTT. This codes for CASSMEQIGNTIYF.

The rearrangement links TRBV10-3 to TRBJ2-7; D is unclear. The V gene's germline CDR1 is ENHRY and CDR2 SYGVKD. CDR3 length: 11 amino acids. With 6 bases removed from V and 6 bases from J, the gap between germline ends came to 9 bases. CDR3 loop: CAISPGAEQYF. In DNA form, the CDR3 reads TGTGCCATCAGCCCAGGTGCCGAGCAGTACTTC.

CDR3 loop: CASSYSADSNQPQHF. The CDR3 bases are TGTGCCAGCAGTTACTCGGCAGATAGCAATCAGCCCCAGCATTTT. This chain links TRBV6-5 with TRBJ1-5; no reliable D call. Germline lookup yields CDR1 MNHEY and CDR2 SVGAGI. CDR3 length: 15 amino acids. V lost 0 bases to trimming and J lost 0 bases, with 6 bases between them.

The chain joins TRBV5-4 to TRBJ2-4; a possible D gene is TRBD1 (7 bases). This CDR3 region has 14 residues. Germline lookup yields CDR1 SGHNT and CDR2 YYREEE (reference sequence). V was trimmed by 2 bases and J by 6 bases, leaving 12 bases between them. CDR3 region: CASSFHRGGNIQYF. CDR3 nucleotides: TGTGCCAGCAGCTTTCACAGGGGAGGAAACATTCAGTACTTC.

This clone was counted a single time. This sample also contains other DNA sequences that code for the same CDR3. This sequence joins TRBV30 and TRBJ1-4, with TRBD1 identical over 7 bases. The germline gives CDR1 GTSNPN, CDR2 SVGIG (reference sequence). The CDR3 runs 13 residues. V lost 4 bases and J lost 5; bases outside the gene matches: 4. The CDR3 DNA reads as TGTGCCTGGACGGGACAGCCAAATGAAAAACTGTTTTTT. Its translation is CAWTGQPNEKLFF.

Worth noting for this clone: This CDR3 is also generated by other DNA sequences in the sample. The chain links TRBV28 to TRBJ1-5; 8 positions match TRBD1. Trimming at V came to 6 bases and at J to 2 bases, leaving 3 bases not matched to a gene. CDR1 is MDHEN and CDR2 is SYDVKM in the germline V gene. The CDR3 is 14 residues long. CDR3 nucleotides: TGTGCCAGCAGCTCAGGGGGCGGCAATCAGCCCCAGCATTTT. Translated, it gives CASSSGGGNQPQHF.

The chain joins TRBV9 to TRBJ2-3; D remains ambiguous. V was pared by 0 bases and J by 4 bases, with 9 bases between. The germline V gene encodes CDR1 SGDLS and CDR2 YYNGEE. The CDR3 extends over 14 amino acids. CDR3 in amino acids: CASSVGSTPDTQYF. Written as DNA, the CDR3 is TGTGCCAGCAGCGTAGGATCCACGCCAGATACGCAGTATTTT.

This rearrangement joins TRBV29-1 to TRBJ2-2; D not certain. This CDR3 contains 13 residues. Germline assignment: CDR1 SQVTM and CDR2 ANQGSEA. V was shortened by 5 bases and J by 1 base, with 8 bases between the two germline ends. Written as DNA, the CDR3 is TGCAGCGTTTTGGAACTGAACACCGGGGAGCTGTTTTTT. Translated: CSVLELNTGELFF.

J is TRBJ1-1 and V is TRBV9; D not resolved. Germline assignment: CDR1 SGDLS and CDR2 YYNGEE. The germline V and J ends were trimmed by 0 bases and 0 bases, with 9 bases remaining between them. This CDR3 is 15 amino acids long. The CDR3 protein is CASSVDGRMNTEAFF. DNA of the CDR3: TGTGCCAGCAGCGTAGATGGCAGAATGAACACTGAAGCTTTCTTT.

V and J are TRBV29-1 and TRBJ1-5, with D perhaps TRBD1 (5 bases). The germline V gene has CDR1 SQVTM and CDR2 ANQGSEA. This CDR3 spans 13 amino acids. V lost 4 bases to trimming and J lost 3 bases, with 10 bases between them. The CDR3 spells CSVAGTPNQPQHF. The CDR3 DNA is TGCAGCGTTGCCGGGACCCCCAATCAGCCCCAGCATTTT.

Remarks on this clone: The sample contains more than one DNA sequence encoding this CDR3. This sequence joins TRBV7-2 and TRBJ2-2, with D possibly being TRBD2 (6 bases). This CDR3 contains 13 residues. Between the trimmed V and J ends, which lost 5 bases and 7 bases, there was a span of 11 bases. From germline, CDR1 is SGHTA and CDR2 FQGNSA. Here the CDR3 DNA reads TGTGCCAGCAGCCTCGCGGGGATCGGGGAGCTGTTTTTT. Protein product: CASSLAGIGELFF.

The chain links TRBV19 to TRBJ1-2; TRBD1 matches at 11 bases. From germline, CDR1 is LNHDA and CDR2 SQIVND (reference sequence). The ends lost 6 bases at V and 6 bases at J; junction bases unmatched: 12. This CDR3 comprises 16 residues. CDR3 amino acids: CASSHGTGQGAHGYTF. The DNA of the CDR3 is TGTGCCAGTAGCCACGGTACCGGACAGGGGGCCCATGGCTACACCTTC.

V usage is TRBV14 and J usage is TRBJ2-3; 7 bases match TRBD2. The J segment lost 2 bases and the V segment lost 5 bases, leaving 13 bases of the junction unmatched. CDR1 and CDR2 from the germline V gene are SGHDN and FVKESK. The CDR3 length is 17 residues. CDR3 sequence: CASSAVLTSRNTDTQYF. The CDR3 nucleotides are TGTGCCAGCAGCGCAGTACTGACTAGCCGAAACACAGATACGCAGTATTTT.